This T cell receptor (beta chain) was recovered during a study of sequential checkpoint blockade in melanoma. Study details: Each arm's sequence ended with maintenance nivolumab.

The germline CDR1 and CDR2 sequences are WSHSY and SAAADI. CDR3 length: 14 amino acids. J gave up 5 bases and V 2 bases, and 3 bases lay outside the gene matches. This clone was detected a few times. Using immunoSEQ multiplex PCR, the repertoire was profiled, and TCRdb retains in-frame clones only, with some absent. The sample yields roughly 5,200 clones, 60% to 75% seen once. Treatment denoted: randomized to nivolumab then ipilimumab (arm A) or the reverse (arm B). From thawed PBMCs, live CD3+CD8+ cells negative for CD19 and CD56 were sorted. This chain links TRBV10-2 with TRBJ2-5; 9 bases align to TRBD2. The sequencing used CD8+ T cells sorted from blood (inferred from file names), collected from a patient given nivolumab and ipilimumab in sequence. This receptor was taken from a human donor with melanoma. The CDR3 loop reads CASSEAGGRETQYF. The CDR3 DNA reads TGCGCCAGCAGTGAGGCGGGAGGGCGGGAGACCCAGTACTTC.